Listed below are T cell receptor beta chains from one sample, sequenced in a study of blood T cells in healthy people across ages. MiXCR, applied by TCRdb to the 5' RACE reads, yields one record per CDR3 protein. This table has a few hundred thousand distinct CDR3 sequences, about 27% appearing once. These records were also assigned to another study, of T cells of mothers and their children.

Sequenced material: blood. All receptors derive from a boy between 2 and 10 years old in good health. The CDR3 runs from the conserved cysteine through the conserved F or W. D genes are given only for firm matches. Clone size is given for some rows only: seen once, a few or many times, or a class if the clone is expanded.

-,TRBV4-2,TRBJ1-2,-,CASSQDPNYGYTF,TGTGCCAGCAGCCAAGACCCTAACTATGGCTACACCTTC
-,TRBV4-1,TRBJ2-5,TRBD2,CASSQEIMGGGGTQYF,TGCGCCAGCAGCCAAGAAATAATGGGTGGGGGGGGGACCCAGTACTTC
few,TRBV11-2,TRBJ2-7,TRBD2,CASSPQAGGSYEQYF,TGTGCCAGCAGCCCCCAAGCGGGGGGGTCCTACGAGCAGTACTTC
many,TRBV9,TRBJ1-5,-,CASSVEGSSNQPQHF,TGTGCCAGCAGCGTAGAGGGCTCTAGCAATCAGCCCCAGCATTTT
-,TRBV7-2,TRBJ2-3,TRBD2,CASSLASGGRDTQYF,TGTGCCAGCAGCTTAGCGAGCGGGGGTAGGGATACGCAGTATTTT
-,TRBV29-1,TRBJ1-2,TRBD1,CSVVTGGNYGYTF,TGCAGCGTTGTGACAGGGGGAAACTATGGCTACACCTTC
few,TRBV7-2,TRBJ1-5,-,CASSLGELDAYSNQPQHF,TGTGCCAGCAGCTTAGGCGAACTGGACGCTTATAGCAATCAGCCCCAGCATTTT
-,TRBV7-2,TRBJ2-5,TRBD2,CASSLYSGRAGETQYF,TGTGCCAGCAGCTTATATAGCGGGAGGGCGGGGGAGACCCAGTACTTC
few,TRBV10-2,TRBJ2-5,TRBD1,CASSESLPGQPLWAQYF,TGCGCCAGCAGTGAGTCACTTCCGGGACAGCCCTTGTGGGCCCAGTACTTC
few,TRBV6-2/TRBV6-3,TRBJ2-1,-,CASQTGNNEQFF,TGTGCCAGCCAGACGGGGAACAATGAGCAGTTCTTC
few,TRBV6-6,TRBJ1-2,-,CASSYSGFYTF,TGTGCCAGCAGTTACTCCGGATTCTACACCTTC